The 13 T cell receptor beta chains given below trace back to one sample, sequenced in a study of radiotherapy plus CTLA-4 blockade in lung cancer. Here immunoSEQ multiplex PCR was the method, and the copy in TCRdb shows in-frame clones only, minus some. This table has 86,000 or so clones, 78% appearing once. Sequencing used peripheral blood, obtained from a patient treated with radiotherapy plus ipilimumab. The receptors originated from a human donor with non-small cell lung cancer who had a partial response to radiotherapy plus ipilimumab. Some clones in this sample may be carry-over from other donors' samples.

This clone has a single count. The J gene is TRBJ2-2, the V gene TRBV4-3, with 7 bases matching TRBD2. This CDR3 contains 17 residues. J was trimmed by 3 bases and V by 0 bases; bases with no gene match: 7. Germline CDR1 reads LGHNA; CDR2 reads YSLEER. The CDR3 is CASSQEWGGWDTGELFF. The CDR3, as DNA: TGCGCCAGCAGCCAAGAGTGGGGGGGTTGGGACACCGGGGAGCTGTTTTTT.

The chain employs TRBV6-5 and TRBJ2-2, with a weak D call TRBD1 (6 bases). The CDR3 contains 14 residues. Between the trimmed V and J ends, which lost 6 bases and 1 base, there was a span of 9 bases. From germline, CDR1 is MNHEY and CDR2 SVGAGI. CDR3 amino acids: CASRPQGNTGELFF. CDR3 DNA sequence: TGTGCCAGCAGACCACAGGGGAACACCGGGGAGCTGTTTTTT.

The chain employs TRBV10-2 and TRBJ2-2, with 8 bases fitting TRBD1. V lost 5 bases, J lost 6 bases, and 8 bases stayed unmatched. CDR1 and CDR2 from the germline V gene are WSHSY and SAAADI. The CDR3 runs 15 residues. The CDR3 region has the DNA TGCGCCAGCAGTACCCTCCGGACAGGGTCCGGGGAGCTGTTTTTT. Amino acid sequence: CASSTLRTGSGELFF.

This chain links TRBV13 with TRBJ1-1; 11 bases fit TRBD1. The CDR3 is made up of 12 amino acids. The ends lost 5 bases at V and 12 bases at J; junction bases unmatched: 5. From germline, CDR1 is PRHDT and CDR2 FYEKMQ (reference sequence). This CDR3 is CASSRTGGISFF. The CDR3, as DNA: TGTGCCAGCAGCCGGACAGGGGGCATATCTTTCTTT.

The V gene is TRBV5-1, the J gene TRBJ2-6, with 9 nucleotides matching TRBD1. Per the germline V gene, CDR1 is SGHRS and CDR2 is YFSETQ. There are 17 residues in the CDR3. The V and J ends lost 4 bases and 2 bases, in that order; junction bases with no gene match: 7. In DNA form, the CDR3 reads TGCGCCAGCAGCCGACAGGGGGGTAGTGCTGGGGCCAACGTCCTGACTTTC. It translates to CASSRQGGSAGANVLTF.

This clone was seen a few times. The genes are TRBV10-2 and TRBJ1-5; perhaps TRBD1 as D (5 bases). The CDR3 has 14 residues. The ends were cut back, 6 bases at V and 6 bases at J, with 15 bases in the middle. Germline CDR1 WSHSY, CDR2 SAAADI. CDR3 sequence reads: CASRLGGDRQPQHF. Here the CDR3 DNA reads TGCGCCAGCAGGCTAGGCGGGGACCGTCAGCCCCAGCATTTT.

The genes are TRBV7-2 and TRBJ2-3; possibly TRBD1 for D (6 bases). V lost 5 bases and J lost 10, with 16 bases in between. This CDR3 contains 13 residues. Germline V CDR1 and CDR2: SGHTA, FQGNSA. The CDR3 sequence is CASSGDSPGAQYF. CDR3 in DNA: TGTGCCAGCAGCGGAGACTCGCCAGGGGCGCAGTATTTT.

This rearrangement joins TRBV18 to TRBJ2-5, with a possible D match to TRBD1 (5 bases). This CDR3 is 13 amino acids long. Germline values: CDR1 KGHSH, CDR2 LQKENI. V dropped 1 base and J dropped 2 bases, with 5 bases sitting between them. CDR3 loop: CASSPRQQETQYF. The CDR3 DNA follows: TGTGCCAGCTCACCACGACAGCAAGAGACCCAGTACTTC.

This clone was found once. This chain uses TRBV5-4 with TRBJ1-4; 9 bases align to TRBD1. Per the germline V gene, CDR1 is SGHNT and CDR2 is YYREEE (reference sequence). The length of the CDR3 is 15 residues. V dropped 1 base and J dropped 10; count of bases not matched to a gene: 8. The CDR3 here is CASSLSRQGVRKLFF. The CDR3 DNA reads as TGTGCCAGCAGCTTGTCCCGACAGGGGGTTCGAAAACTGTTTTTT.

The rearrangement uses TRBV7-2 and TRBJ2-2; D may be TRBD1 (6 bases). CDR1 and CDR2 (germline): SGHTA, FQGNSA. Trimming stripped 1 base from V and 3 bases from J, with 18 bases between. The CDR3 loop spans 18 amino acids. The CDR3 DNA reads as TGTGCCAGCAGCTTAGTTGGGACACACCGGCGGGACACCGGGGAGCTGTTTTTT. Translating gives CASSLVGTHRRDTGELFF.

The chain employs TRBV9 and TRBJ2-3; 10 nucleotides match TRBD2. The V segment lost 2 bases and the J segment 6 bases; nucleotides outside the gene matches: 6. CDR3 size: 15 residues. The germline V gene has CDR1 SGDLS and CDR2 YYNGEE. CDR3 DNA: TGTGCCAGCAGCGTTCCTAGCGGGAGTTTTGATACGCAGTATTTT. This encodes CASSVPSGSFDTQYF.

The V call is TRBV5-1, the J call TRBJ1-4; possibly TRBD1 for D (5 bases). CDR3 length: 13 amino acids. From germline, CDR1 is SGHRS and CDR2 YFSETQ. V dropped 4 bases and J dropped 6 bases, with 10 bases sitting between them. CDR3 region: CASSLQTDEKLFF. CDR3 nucleotides: TGCGCCAGCAGCCTACAGACAGATGAAAAACTGTTTTTT.

V usage is TRBV18 and J usage is TRBJ2-5, with 8 nucleotides matching TRBD1. The V gene end was trimmed by 4 bases and the J gene end by 3 bases; junction bases not matched to a gene: 7. Germline values: CDR1 KGHSH, CDR2 LQKENI. This CDR3 is 15 amino acids long. The DNA of the CDR3 is TGTGCCAGCTCACGAGGTGCAGGGGGCAAAGAGACCCAGTACTTC. This gives the protein CASSRGAGGKETQYF.